This is a list of T cell receptor beta chains from one sample in a study of blood T cell repertoires in COVID-19. Sequenced by immunoSEQ multiplex PCR; TCRdb stores in-frame clones only, minus some. Here the sample spans about 250,000 clones, roughly 82% being singletons. The sequenced sample consisted of peripheral blood. The receptors stem from an elderly woman with active or convalescent COVID-19. The CDR3 runs from the conserved cysteine through the conserved F or W. D genes are given only for firm matches. Only part of the rows carry a size: once, few, many, or a class if the clone is expanded.

size	D	V	J	DNA	CDR3
NA	TRBD1	TRBV9	TRBJ2-2	TGTGCCAGCAGCGTAGCTGCGACAGGGCACACCGGGGAGCTGTTTTTT	CASSVAATGHTGELFF
NA	NA	TRBV5-6	TRBJ2-2	TGTGCCAGCAGCTTGCCGAGACAGGACAACACCGGGGAGCTGTTTTTT	CASSLPRQDNTGELFF
NA	TRBD1	TRBV5-1	TRBJ2-7	TGCGCCAGCAGCCTTGGACAGGGAGCCTACGAGCAGTACTTC	CASSLGQGAYEQYF
few	TRBD1	TRBV5-1	TRBJ1-5	TGCGCCAGCAGCTTGGTGCCCGCGGGACAGGGTCATCAGCCCCAGCATTTT	CASSLVPAGQGHQPQHF
once	NA	TRBV19	TRBJ1-2	TGTGCCAGTAGTATCCCCCCCCTCACCGCGGAGAGACATGGCTACACCTTC	CASSIPPLTAERHGYTF
NA	NA	TRBV6-6	TRBJ1-5	TGTGCCAGCAGTTACCGGAGCAATCAGCCCCAGCATTTT	CASSYRSNQPQHF
NA	NA	TRBV5-1	TRBJ2-7	TGCGCCAGCAGCTTGGCTTTGTCGGAGCAGTACTTC	CASSLALSEQYF
NA	NA	TRBV9	TRBJ2-1	TGTGCCAGCAGCCCACCGGGATCCCTAGTTGTCAATGAGCAGTTCTTC	CASSPPGSLVVNEQFF
NA	TRBD1	TRBV6-5	TRBJ2-7	TGTGCCAGCAGTTACTGGGGACAGGGAAGTGAAGAGCAGTACTTC	CASSYWGQGSEEQYF
NA	NA	TRBV28	TRBJ1-6	TGTGCCAGCAGTATGGGACACCGCAATTCACCCCTCCACTTT	CASSMGHRNSPLHF
NA	NA	TRBV7-2	TRBJ2-7	TGTGCCAGCAGCCCTCAACTGGGGACTTCCGACGAGCAGTACTTC	CASSPQLGTSDEQYF
NA	TRBD1	TRBV7-9	TRBJ2-1	TGTGCCAGCAGCCGCTCGACAGGGACGAGCAATGAGCAGTTCTTC	CASSRSTGTSNEQFF
NA	TRBD1	TRBV18	TRBJ1-3	TGTGCCAGCTCAGGGACAGGGATCGGAAACACCATATATTTT	CASSGTGIGNTIYF
NA	NA	TRBV3-1/TRBV3-2	TRBJ1-2	TGTGCCAGCAGCCAAGGACAACATGGCTACACCTTC	CASSQGQHGYTF
NA	NA	TRBV29-1	TRBJ1-1	TGCAGCGTTGAAGATCGCAGGCGGGCTGAAGCTTTCTTT	CSVEDRRRAEAFF
once	NA	TRBV5-4	TRBJ1-1	TGTGCCAGCAGCTTGGCAGGGGCGAACACTGAAGCTTTCTTT	CASSLAGANTEAFF
NA	TRBD1	TRBV6-1	TRBJ1-6	TGTGCCAGCAGTGCGGGACAGGGGGTGCCAGAGGGTTCACCCCTCCACTTT	CASSAGQGVPEGSPLHF
NA	NA	TRBV28	TRBJ1-5	TGTGCCAGCACCAACCCCAGGGGGCCCCAGCATTTT	CASTNPRGPQHF
few	TRBD1	TRBV13	TRBJ1-2	TGTGCCAGCAGCTTAGAGACAGGGGGTAACTATGGCTACACCTTC	CASSLETGGNYGYTF
NA	TRBD1	TRBV5-5	TRBJ1-2	TGTGCCAGCAGCGACAGGGTCGACGGCTACACCTTC	CASSDRVDGYTF
NA	TRBD1	TRBV6-5	TRBJ1-2	TGTGCCAGCAGTCGGGACAGGGTCTATGGCTACACCTTC	CASSRDRVYGYTF
NA	TRBD2	TRBV28	TRBJ2-7	TGTGCCAGCGGGCCTGGTAGTAGCGGGGTCCATTATACCTACGAGCAGTACTTC	CASGPGSSGVHYTYEQYF
NA	NA	TRBV5-1	TRBJ2-7	TGCGCCAGCAGCCTTACAGGGCCCCACGAGCAGTACTTC	CASSLTGPHEQYF
NA	NA	TRBV28	TRBJ2-7	TGTGCCAGCAGTTTATCTAAGCGGTACGAGCAGTACTTC	CASSLSKRYEQYF
NA	NA	TRBV18	TRBJ2-3	TGTGCCAGCTCACCATCCGGGGTGGATACGCAGTATTTT	CASSPSGVDTQYF
few	TRBD1	TRBV2	TRBJ1-1	TGTGCCAGCAGGCGGGGGACAGGGAACACTGAAGCTTTCTTT	CASRRGTGNTEAFF